The clone carrying this T cell receptor beta chain was recorded a few times. Its antigen is as yet unknown. This same CDR3 is encoded by further DNA sequences in the sample. The entry originates in a study of beta chain features in type 1 diabetes. Looking at the study overall: Cells sorted and examined across all samples totaled roughly 98 million.

Study-wide findings and caveats: The study found moderately but significantly shorter TCRB CDR3s in all four CD4+ subsets of Type 1 diabetes patients. The question of HLA type influencing TCRB rearrangement was one that remained unresolved here.

Sequenced material consisted of expressed TCRB transcripts (all of the isolated RNA was reverse transcribed). Profiling relied on immunoSEQ multiplex PCR, and the TCRdb table lists in-frame clones only, not all of them. The data contain hundreds of thousands of clones, roughly 13% of them singletons. V gave up 0 bases and J gave up 5 bases; unmatched junction bases: 5. This CDR3 is built from 15 residues. Germline V gene data show CDR1 as MGHRA and CDR2 as YSYEKL. The chain employs TRBV4-1 and TRBJ2-5; TRBD2 agrees at 8 bases. The source of this sequence is a man between 18 and 29 years old with type 1 diabetes. The material sequenced was naive CD4+ T cells from blood. The CDR3 region has the DNA TGCGCCAGCAGCCAAGACGGGAGGGTTGGGGAGACCCAGTACTTC. It translates to CASSQDGRVGETQYF.